A selection of T cell receptor beta chains follows, all from one sample in a study of blood T cell repertoires in COVID-19. Clones were read by immunoSEQ multiplex PCR, and TCRdb kept only the in-frame ones, dropping some. The repertoire holds 150,000 to 200,000 clones, with roughly 93% as singletons. The sample was peripheral blood. All receptors come from a woman in her fifties or sixties with COVID-19, enrolled during active disease. CDR3s include the opening cysteine and the closing phenylalanine or tryptophan.

V gene	J gene	CDR3 protein
TRBV4-2	TRBJ1-1	CASSQVDRGDTEAFF
TRBV11-3	TRBJ1-3	CASSSGQGSSGNTIYF
TRBV6-2/TRBV6-3	TRBJ1-6	CASSYPTNRPSPLHF
TRBV7-7	TRBJ2-2	CASSLEQITGELFF
TRBV19	TRBJ2-1	CASSTNYGTSGTGEQFF
TRBV19	TRBJ2-1	CASTMGRGDYNEQFF
TRBV6-5	TRBJ1-6	CASSGQIGGNSPLHF
TRBV6-2/TRBV6-3	TRBJ1-2	CASSHGQGQTYGYTF
TRBV5-4	TRBJ2-6	CASSHISGANVLTF
TRBV28	TRBJ1-4	CASSLSGTGLNEKLFF
TRBV7-3	TRBJ1-1	CASSLRGQNTEAFF
TRBV13	TRBJ2-2	CASSLEAGRELFF
TRBV7-3	TRBJ2-1	CASSLKGLPEQFF
TRBV25-1	TRBJ2-7	CASSEDAAPARAYEQYF
TRBV7-6	TRBJ2-2	CASSLGGGALNTGELFF
TRBV9	TRBJ2-2	CASSSLRGSNRDTGELFF
TRBV18	TRBJ1-1	CASSPRSQGGSTEAFF
TRBV5-6	TRBJ1-2	CASSFDRSRGYTF
TRBV7-9	TRBJ2-5	CASSPLQETQYF
TRBV19	TRBJ2-1	CASSKEAGGLDEQFF
TRBV7-2	TRBJ1-6	CASSPRRGGNSPLHF
TRBV6-1	TRBJ1-2	CASSEGRNNYGYTF
TRBV15	TRBJ2-2	CATSQRGDNTGELFF
TRBV5-5	TRBJ1-1	CASSLGQGGTEAFF
TRBV6-6	TRBJ1-2	CASSYQQGIEGYTF
TRBV9	TRBJ2-2	CASSVQGGTGELFF
TRBV5-1	TRBJ1-3	CASSPGQANTIYF
TRBV19	TRBJ1-3	CASSNAGWQENTIYF
TRBV6-5	TRBJ1-1	CASRRTGARNTEAFF
TRBV9	TRBJ1-1	CASRYQTGNTEAFF
TRBV15	TRBJ1-2	CATSGIRGDYGYTF
TRBV7-9	TRBJ2-1	CASSPGGLQRGTYNEQFF
TRBV4-1	TRBJ1-1	CASSQLIGGAGLNTEAFF
TRBV15	TRBJ1-5	CATSRDLSPNQPQHF
TRBV10-3	TRBJ1-2	CAISESQGLEYGYTF
TRBV6-6	TRBJ1-5	CASSYSEGFSQPQHF
TRBV9	TRBJ1-2	CASSVATTDYGYTF
TRBV9	TRBJ2-7	CASSGRASGVSYEQYF
TRBV19	TRBJ1-5	CASSIDISNQPQHF
TRBV19	TRBJ2-5	CASRDRGQETQYF
TRBV7-9	TRBJ1-1	CASSSEGLGTEAFF
TRBV5-1	TRBJ1-2	CASSRDRDGYTF
TRBV6-5	TRBJ1-3	CASQQVLSSGNTIYF
TRBV5-4	TRBJ2-2	CASSLDPGVVTGELFF
TRBV19	TRBJ2-7	CASSRDRISYEQYF
TRBV6-4	TRBJ1-2	CAQKRGTGRRYGYTF
TRBV29-1	TRBJ2-3	CSVSPPTDTQYF
TRBV29-1	TRBJ2-7	CSVGLSQGEQYF
TRBV12-3/TRBV12-4	TRBJ1-1	CASSLGQKAFF